Listed below are T cell receptor beta chains from one sample, sequenced in a study of blood T cell repertoires in COVID-19. Only in-frame clones appear in the TCRdb table, and some are missing; sequencing was by immunoSEQ multiplex PCR. The sample includes hundreds of thousands of clones, roughly 90% of them seen just once. Material: PBMCs or T cells enriched from blood (not recorded which). The receptors shown here come from a woman aged 40-49 years who had recovered from COVID-19. The CDR3 runs from the conserved cysteine through the conserved F or W. The D gene is left open where the match is weak. For some rows the clone size is stated as once, few or many, or as a class when expanded; others skip it.

cdr3_nt,cdr3_aa,v_call,clone_size,j_call,d_call
TGTGCCGTGGGGACAGGGAGGAGCGAGCAGTACTTC,CAVGTGRSEQYF,TRBV12-3/TRBV12-4,once,TRBJ2-7,TRBD1
TGTGCCAGCAGCATCACAGGCCCAGATACGCAGTATTTT,CASSITGPDTQYF,TRBV5-4,.,TRBJ2-3,.
TGTGCCAGCTCATCCGTAAGGGAGAATGAGCAGTTCTTC,CASSSVRENEQFF,TRBV18,.,TRBJ2-1,.
TGTGCCAGCAGCGAGGGACTCCCCTCCTACGAGCAGTACTTC,CASSEGLPSYEQYF,TRBV9,.,TRBJ2-7,.
TGTGCCAGCTCCACTGGGGGCGACCAGCCCCAGCATTTT,CASSTGGDQPQHF,TRBV18,.,TRBJ1-5,.
TGCGCCAGCAGCCAGGCAGGGTCGCAAAACATTCAGTACTTC,CASSQAGSQNIQYF,TRBV4-3,.,TRBJ2-4,.
TGCGCCAGCAGCTACCGGGACAGCAGCTCCTACGAGCAGTACTTC,CASSYRDSSSYEQYF,TRBV5-1,.,TRBJ2-7,TRBD1
TGTGCCAGCAGCTCGCTCACTAGTCTCGAGCAGTACTTC,CASSSLTSLEQYF,TRBV5-4,.,TRBJ2-7,.
TGTGCCAGTAGTACCGCTTCGGGGGGCACTGAAGCTTTCTTT,CASSTASGGTEAFF,TRBV19,.,TRBJ1-1,.
TGTGCCAGCAGCTTATATTCCGACAGGGGATACGAGCAGTACTTC,CASSLYSDRGYEQYF,TRBV7-3,once,TRBJ2-7,TRBD1
TGTGCCTGGAGTACAGGGAGCTATGGCTACACCTTC,CAWSTGSYGYTF,TRBV30,.,TRBJ1-2,.
TGTGCCAGCAGCTCAGGACAGCCGAACACTGAAGCTTTCTTT,CASSSGQPNTEAFF,TRBV7-3,.,TRBJ1-1,.
TGTGCCAGCAGCCCACTAGCGGGAGTCTACCAAGAGACCCAGTACTTC,CASSPLAGVYQETQYF,TRBV6-2/TRBV6-3,.,TRBJ2-5,TRBD2
TGTGCCAGCAGCGTAGGAGCAGATACGCAGTATTTT,CASSVGADTQYF,TRBV9,.,TRBJ2-3,.
TGTGCCAGCAGTTACGACAGGGGGAGGTACGAGCAGTACTTC,CASSYDRGRYEQYF,TRBV6-5,.,TRBJ2-7,TRBD1
TGTGCCAGCAGCTTAGGGCTAGTGAACACTGAAGCTTTCTTT,CASSLGLVNTEAFF,TRBV11-3,.,TRBJ1-1,.
TGTGCCAGCAGCCGCTCTACTAGCACAGATACGCAGTATTTT,CASSRSTSTDTQYF,TRBV5-4,once,TRBJ2-3,.
TGTGCCAGCTCACAGGGGGCGCGGGATCAGCCCCAGCATTTT,CASSQGARDQPQHF,TRBV18,.,TRBJ1-5,TRBD1
TGTGCCAGCAGCCAGGGACAACCCGGGTTTAATGAAAAACTGTTTTTT,CASSQGQPGFNEKLFF,TRBV5-8,.,TRBJ1-4,.
TGTGCCAGCTCACCAGGGACAGGGTCCTACGAGCAGTACTTC,CASSPGTGSYEQYF,TRBV18,.,TRBJ2-7,TRBD1
TGTGCCAGCAGTCGGGACTTTCGCTCCTACGAGCAGTACTTC,CASSRDFRSYEQYF,TRBV5-8,.,TRBJ2-7,.
TGTGCCAGCAGCCAAGCGGTGGAGGGAGACACTGAAGCTTTCTTT,CASSQAVEGDTEAFF,TRBV3-1/TRBV3-2,.,TRBJ1-1,.
TGTGCCAGCAGATTTAGCGGCACCGGGGAGCTGTTTTTT,CASRFSGTGELFF,TRBV6-5,.,TRBJ2-2,.
TGTGCCAGCAGCTCCTACCTGGTTAGCACAGATACGCAGTATTTT,CASSSYLVSTDTQYF,TRBV5-4,.,TRBJ2-3,.
TGTGCCAGCAGTGACTCGTACAGGGGCAAAAACCTAGCGGGAAACTACGAGCAGTACTTC,CASSDSYRGKNLAGNYEQYF,TRBV6-4,.,TRBJ2-7,TRBD2
TGTGCCAGCAGCCCTAGCGGATTCAACGACAATGAGCAGTTCTTC,CASSPSGFNDNEQFF,TRBV7-8,.,TRBJ2-1,TRBD2
TGTGCCTGGAGTCGACTAGCGGGAGTGGTTGAGCAGTTCTTC,CAWSRLAGVVEQFF,TRBV30,.,TRBJ2-1,TRBD2
TGTGCCAGCCGCCGGACAGGGCGCTATGGCTACACCTTC,CASRRTGRYGYTF,TRBV27,.,TRBJ1-2,TRBD1
TGTGCCAGCAGTTTCGTAGAAACCGGGGAGCTGTTTTTT,CASSFVETGELFF,TRBV27,.,TRBJ2-2,.
TGTGCCAGCTCGGAGCGACAGGGGAGGAACACTGAAGCTTTCTTT,CASSERQGRNTEAFF,TRBV18,.,TRBJ1-1,TRBD1
TGTGCCAGCAGCTTAGTGGACAGCAACACTGAAGCTTTCTTT,CASSLVDSNTEAFF,TRBV11-1,.,TRBJ1-1,.
TGTGCCAGCAGCCTCCGGGACAGGGTGAACACTGAAGCTTTCTTT,CASSLRDRVNTEAFF,TRBV28,.,TRBJ1-1,TRBD1
TGTGCCAGCAGTGGGAGAAATGAGCAGTTCTTC,CASSGRNEQFF,TRBV2,.,TRBJ2-1,.
TGTGCCAGCAGCTTAGATCCATGGGGGGGTTCCTACGAGCAGTACTTC,CASSLDPWGGSYEQYF,TRBV11-3,.,TRBJ2-7,TRBD2
TGCGCCAGCAGCTTGGCCAGGGGCGAAGATACGCAGTATTTT,CASSLARGEDTQYF,TRBV5-1,.,TRBJ2-3,.
TGTGCCAGCAGCTTAGTAACGACAGGTAGTTTCGACTATGGCTACACCTTC,CASSLVTTGSFDYGYTF,TRBV7-2,.,TRBJ1-2,.
TGTGCCAGCAGCCTGTCGACTTGGGCGGGCGCTGCTTTCTTT,CASSLSTWAGAAFF,TRBV14,.,TRBJ1-1,.
TGTGCCAGCACCCTAGCGGACACTAGCACAGATACGCAGTATTTT,CASTLADTSTDTQYF,TRBV5-8,.,TRBJ2-3,TRBD2
TGTGCCAGCAGCTTACAGGCTAGCGGCTCCTCTTCCTACGAGCAGTACTTC,CASSLQASGSSSYEQYF,TRBV7-6,.,TRBJ2-7,TRBD2
TGTGCCAGCAGCGTAGAGTGGGCAGGGACAGGCTCACCCCTCCACTTT,CASSVEWAGTGSPLHF,TRBV9,.,TRBJ1-6,TRBD1
TGTGCCACCTCCCGGACTATCGATCGAAAGACCCAGTACTTC,CATSRTIDRKTQYF,TRBV6-5,.,TRBJ2-5,.
TGTGCCAGCAGTTTATCGACAGGTTATAATTCACCCCTCCACTTT,CASSLSTGYNSPLHF,TRBV28,.,TRBJ1-6,.
TGTGCCAGCAGTCACCGGGACAGGGCCTACGAGCAGTACTTC,CASSHRDRAYEQYF,TRBV27,.,TRBJ2-7,TRBD1
TGTGCCAGTAGTATAGAACCGAGGGGGGGCGAAGATACGCAGTATTTT,CASSIEPRGGEDTQYF,TRBV19,once,TRBJ2-3,.
TGTGCCAGCACCCACTGGACAGGGGGCAATGAGCAGTTCTTC,CASTHWTGGNEQFF,TRBV7-9,.,TRBJ2-1,TRBD1
TGTGCCAGCAGTTACTCGAGGGATAACTATGGCTACACCTTC,CASSYSRDNYGYTF,TRBV6-2/TRBV6-3,.,TRBJ1-2,.
TGTGCCAGCAGTAAGGGACAGGGTTATACTGAGACTGGAAACACCATATATTTT,CASSKGQGYTETGNTIYF,TRBV13,.,TRBJ1-3,TRBD1
TGTGCCAGCAGTTACAGAGAAAACTATAATTCACCCCTCCACTTT,CASSYRENYNSPLHF,TRBV6-2/TRBV6-3,.,TRBJ1-6,.
TGTGCAAGTCGCTTTTCCCCCCACCAGAACCAAGAGACCCAGTACTTC,CASRFSPHQNQETQYF,TRBV12-2,.,TRBJ2-5,.
TGTGCCAGCAGCCCCTTGACTAGCGTTTCCCACGAGCAGTACTTC,CASSPLTSVSHEQYF,TRBV3-1/TRBV3-2,.,TRBJ2-7,TRBD2
TGTGCCAGCAGCCCTGGGACTAGCGGGAGCTATACCGGGGAGCTGTTTTTT,CASSPGTSGSYTGELFF,TRBV9,.,TRBJ2-2,TRBD2
TGCGCCAGCAGCATCGGACAGGGTCCAACTAATGAAAAACTGTTTTTT,CASSIGQGPTNEKLFF,TRBV5-1,once,TRBJ1-4,TRBD1